This TCR beta chain is drawn from a study of shared clonotypes between healthy human individuals. V trimming: 1 base; J trimming: 9 bases; junction bases outside the gene matches: 10. This CDR3 region has 15 residues. Germline V gene lookup returns CDR1 MDHEN and CDR2 SYDVKM. The data were produced by immunoSEQ multiplex PCR, yet TCRdb's version contains in-frame clones alone and is incomplete. The data contain some 470,000 clones, around 78% of them singletons. The J gene is TRBJ1-1, the V gene TRBV28; 8 bases map to TRBD1. The sequencing sample was made of PBMCs. This sequence originates from a woman aged 40 to 55 in good health. Some clones in this sample may be carry-over from other donors' samples. In nucleotides, the CDR3 is TGTGCCAGCAGTTTATCCGGACAGGGACGGCTAAAAGCTTTCTTT. Translated: CASSLSGQGRLKAFF.